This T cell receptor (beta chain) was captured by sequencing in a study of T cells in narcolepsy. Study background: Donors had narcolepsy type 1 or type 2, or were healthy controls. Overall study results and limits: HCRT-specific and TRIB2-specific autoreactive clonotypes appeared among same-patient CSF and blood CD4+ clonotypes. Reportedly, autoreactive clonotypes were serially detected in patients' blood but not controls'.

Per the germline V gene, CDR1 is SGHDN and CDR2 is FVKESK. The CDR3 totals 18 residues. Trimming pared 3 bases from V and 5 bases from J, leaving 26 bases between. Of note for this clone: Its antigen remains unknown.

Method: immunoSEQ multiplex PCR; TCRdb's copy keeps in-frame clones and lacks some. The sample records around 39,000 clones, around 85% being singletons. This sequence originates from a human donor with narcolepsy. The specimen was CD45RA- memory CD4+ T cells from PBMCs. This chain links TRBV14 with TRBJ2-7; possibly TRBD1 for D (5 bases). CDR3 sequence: CASSQADITVPYRNEQYF. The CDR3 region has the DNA TGTGCCAGCAGCCAGGCTGATATAACAGTCCCTTACAGGAACGAGCAGTACTTC.